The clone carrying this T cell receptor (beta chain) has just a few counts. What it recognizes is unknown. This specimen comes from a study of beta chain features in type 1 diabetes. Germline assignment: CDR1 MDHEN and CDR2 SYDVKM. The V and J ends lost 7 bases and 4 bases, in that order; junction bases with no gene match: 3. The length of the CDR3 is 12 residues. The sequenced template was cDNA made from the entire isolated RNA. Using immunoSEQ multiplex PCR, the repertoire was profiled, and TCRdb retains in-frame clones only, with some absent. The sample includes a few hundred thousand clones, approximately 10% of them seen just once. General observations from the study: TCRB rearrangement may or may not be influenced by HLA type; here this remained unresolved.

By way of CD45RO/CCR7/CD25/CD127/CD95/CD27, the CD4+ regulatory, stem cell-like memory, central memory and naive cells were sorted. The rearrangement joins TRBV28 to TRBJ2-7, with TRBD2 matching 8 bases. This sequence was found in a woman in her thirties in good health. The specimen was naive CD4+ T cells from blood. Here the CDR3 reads CASKAGAYEQYF. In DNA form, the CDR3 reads TGTGCCAGCAAAGCGGGAGCATACGAGCAGTACTTC.